This TCR beta chain is drawn from a study of blood T cell repertoires in COVID-19. Study background: Samples came from the United States, Italy and Spain, spanning acute and convalescent COVID-19.

This clone appeared a single time. Trimming shortened V by 5 bases and J by 5 bases, and 22 bases separated the two germline ends. CDR1 is SGHVS, CDR2 FQNEAQ, per germline. The CDR3 spans 16 residues. Cohort allocation depended upon clinical history that participants reported. Authors' processing steps: Using reference gene primer amplification, nucleated cell counts were estimated. Repertoires were generated with immunoSEQ multiplex PCR, while TCRdb's copy carries only in-frame clones and drops some. V, J and clone size are taken as reported in that table, and D and trimming were inferred from the DNA itself. The table records about 210,000 clones, 85% of them present only once.

This sequence joins TRBV7-8 and TRBJ2-7; tentatively, D is TRBD2 (5 bases). Sequencing input: PBMCs or T cells enriched from blood (not recorded which). The TCR originated in a man aged 40-49 years who had recovered from COVID-19. As DNA, the CDR3 is TGTGCCAGCAGCCGAGCTGGAGGCAGGAGCTTAGACGAGCAGTACTTC. This translates into CASSRAGGRSLDEQYF.